This T cell receptor (beta chain) originates from a study of blood T cell repertoires in COVID-19. Whole-study context: The United States, Italy and Spain provided the acute and convalescent COVID-19 samples. Sources were T cells, B-cell-depleted T cells, or PBMCs; the material itself was cDNA or gDNA.

The CDR3 is 14 amino acids. Germline trimming cut 5 bases from V and 5 bases from J; bases unmatched to any gene: 6. Germline CDR1 is MGHDK and CDR2 is SYGVNS. Original methodology: Amplification of reference gene primers was used by the study to estimate nucleated cell counts. Using immunoSEQ multiplex PCR, the repertoire was profiled, and TCRdb retains in-frame clones only, with some absent. That table furnishes V, J and clone size, whereas the DNA furnished D and trimming. The sample has approximately 76,000 clones; roughly 85% are singletons. The chain uses TRBV25-1 and TRBJ2-5; 9 bases agree with TRBD1. Sequencing was performed on peripheral blood. This clonotype originated in a human donor in a cohort sampled during active COVID-19. CDR3 sequence reads: CASSTRTGDETQYF. Here the CDR3 DNA reads TGTGCCAGCAGTACTAGGACAGGGGACGAGACCCAGTACTTC.